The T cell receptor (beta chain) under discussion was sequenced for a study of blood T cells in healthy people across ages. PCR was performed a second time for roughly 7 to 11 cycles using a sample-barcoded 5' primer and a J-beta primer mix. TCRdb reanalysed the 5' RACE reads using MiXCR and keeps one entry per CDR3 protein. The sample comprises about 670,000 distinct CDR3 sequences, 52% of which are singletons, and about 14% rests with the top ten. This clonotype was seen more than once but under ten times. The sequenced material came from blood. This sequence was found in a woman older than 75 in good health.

This CDR3 reads CASSLRRFEQYF. CDR3 in DNA: TGTGCCAGCAGCCTGAGACGGTTCGAGCAGTACTTC. J is TRBJ2-5 and V is TRBV3-1; no clear D gene. The J call may be incorrect, as the DNA end agrees better with TRBJ2-7. This CDR3 contains 12 residues. In germline, CDR1 is LGHDT, CDR2 YNNKEL (reference sequence).